The TCR beta chain under discussion was sequenced for a study of T cell changes during pregnancy in multiple sclerosis. V lost 0 bases, J lost 6 bases, and 9 bases lay in between. The CDR3 extends over 14 amino acids. Germline V gene lookup returns CDR1 SGHRS and CDR2 YFSETQ. TCRdb's copy holds only in-frame clones and misses some; the assay was immunoSEQ multiplex PCR. The data show approximately 41,000 clones, 89% seen once. This clone was counted once. This chain connects TRBV5-1 to TRBJ1-4; a possible D gene is TRBD1 (6 bases). The sequence came from a female donor with multiple sclerosis, enrolled in a pregnancy study. The material sequenced was CD4+ T cells from peripheral blood mononuclear cells, taken in the first trimester of pregnancy. The DNA for the CDR3 is TGCGCCAGCAGCTTGGCAGGGGCGGATGAAAAACTGTTTTTT. It specifies CASSLAGADEKLFF. The full variable domain, completed using reference TRBV5-1 and TRBJ1-4, is KAGVTQTPRYLIKTRGQQVTLSCSPISGHRSVSWYQQTPGQGLQFLFEYFSETQRNKGNFPGRFSGRQFSNSRSEMNVSTLELGDSALYLCASSLAGADEKLFFGSGTQLSVL.